The 9 T cell receptor beta chains below come from one sample, sequenced in a study of cytomegalovirus exposure and HLA in healthy donors (dated by TCRdb to about 2017). Library method: the immunoSEQ multiplex PCR assay. The multiplex PCR relied on a mix of 60 forward primers for TCR Vbeta segments and 13 reverse primers for TCR Jbeta segments. In its TCRdb copy, this immuneACCESS table keeps in-frame sequences only and misses some clones. Where compared with another copy, unresolved V genes explain less than half of these, and the others have no known cause. The table held for this sample gives more than 95,000 clones. The ten top clones hold over 2% of the sample. Input material: PBMCs. These receptors all stem from a man aged 40-49 years in good health and CMV-seronegative.

The chain recombines TRBV5-1 with TRBJ2-7; D is unresolved. Between the trimmed V and J ends, which lost 1 base and 3 bases, there was a span of 11 bases. Germline CDR1 is SGHRS and CDR2 is YFSETQ. The CDR3 consists of 14 residues. This CDR3 is CASSLNSAYYEQYF. In DNA, the CDR3 is TGCGCCAGCAGCTTGAATTCAGCGTACTACGAGCAGTACTTC.

The rearrangement uses TRBV5-1 and TRBJ2-1; 9 bases fit TRBD2. Trimming removed 3 bases from V and 2 bases from J; junction bases left unmatched: 9. The CDR3 extends over 17 amino acids. Germline V gene data show CDR1 as SGHRS and CDR2 as YFSETQ. The CDR3 nucleotides read TGCGCCAGCAGCTCGGGGAAAAGCGGGAGGCCCTACAATGAGCAGTTCTTC. Translated: CASSSGKSGRPYNEQFF.

J is TRBJ1-5 and V is TRBV5-8; perhaps TRBD1 as D (5 bases). Trimming left V 4 bases short and J 7 bases short, with 21 bases between. The CDR3 loop spans 16 amino acids. Germline V gene sequence: CDR1 SGHTS, CDR2 YDEGEE. The CDR3 bases are TGTGCCAGCAGCCTCAGTCTCGGCAGGGAGGACCAGCCCCAGCATTTT. Translating it yields CASSLSLGREDQPQHF.

The genes are TRBV5-4 and TRBJ2-2; D is unclear. The germline V gene has CDR1 SGHNT and CDR2 YYREEE (reference sequence). Deletions cut 2 bases from V and 4 bases from J, with 3 bases between. This CDR3 contains 12 residues. The CDR3 spells CASSFVTGELFF. The CDR3 bases are TGTGCCAGCAGCTTCGTCACCGGGGAGCTGTTTTTT.

The V call is TRBV11-2, the J call TRBJ2-5; 9 nucleotides align to TRBD2. The J call may not be correct, given that the DNA end is closer to TRBJ2-7. Germline V gene sequence: CDR1 SGHAT, CDR2 FQNNGV. This CDR3 is 15 amino acids long. The DNA for the CDR3 is TGTGCCAGCAGCTCCCCCGGGACTAGCTTGTACGAGCAGTACTTC. Protein: CASSSPGTSLYEQYF.

The rearrangement joins TRBV5-1 to TRBJ2-2; 7 positions agree with TRBD2. V was clipped by 3 bases and J by 2 bases; unmatched bases: 7. Germline V gives CDR1 SGHRS, CDR2 YFSETQ. There are 16 residues in the CDR3. The CDR3 sequence: CASSWSVAGNTGELFF. Here the CDR3 DNA reads TGCGCCAGCAGCTGGAGCGTAGCGGGCAACACCGGGGAGCTGTTTTTT. Complete variable domain (other parts from reference TRBV5-1 and TRBJ2-2): KAGVTQTPRYLIKTRGQQVTLSCSPISGHRSVSWYQQTPGQGLQFLFEYFSETQRNKGNFPGRFSGRQFSNSRSEMNVSTLELGDSALYLCASSWSVAGNTGELFFGEGSRLTVL.

Note on this clone: The junction differs from germline at one of its ends, possibly a read error. CDR3 coding DNA: TGTGCTAGCAGCCTGGACAGCTCCTACGAGCAGTACTTC. It is translated as CASSLDSSYEQYF. The chain carries TRBV7-7 and TRBJ2-7; a weak D match, TRBD1 (6 bases). Germline-derived CDR1 and CDR2 are SSHAT and FNYEAQ (reference sequence). The CDR3 has 13 amino acids. The variable domain in full, completed from reference TRBV7-7 and TRBJ2-7, reads GAGVSQSPRYKVTKRGQDVTLRCDPISSHATLYWYQQALGQGPEFLTYFNYEAQPDKSGLPSDRFSAERPEGSISTLTIQRTEQRDSAMYRCASSLDSSYEQYFGPGTRLTVT.

CDR3 in DNA: TGTGCCTGGAGCGGGAGGTGGACCCAAAGGTACGAGCAGTACTTC. Translating it yields CAWSGRWTQRYEQYF. This chain links TRBV30 with TRBJ2-7, with TRBD2 matching 7 bases. With 3 bases clipped from V and 4 bases from J, the junction kept 12 bases outside the gene matches. Germline V gene data show CDR1 as GTSNPN and CDR2 as SVGIG (reference sequence). The CDR3 contains 15 residues.

The chain uses TRBV5-1 and TRBJ1-1; 7 nucleotides line up with TRBD1. J lost 4 bases, V lost 2 bases, and 8 bases had no gene match. Germline-derived CDR1 and CDR2 are SGHRS and YFSETQ. This CDR3 contains 15 residues. The CDR3 region has the DNA TGCGCCAGCAGCTTACCCAGGGACAGCCCCACTGAAGCTTTCTTT. Translation gives CASSLPRDSPTEAFF.